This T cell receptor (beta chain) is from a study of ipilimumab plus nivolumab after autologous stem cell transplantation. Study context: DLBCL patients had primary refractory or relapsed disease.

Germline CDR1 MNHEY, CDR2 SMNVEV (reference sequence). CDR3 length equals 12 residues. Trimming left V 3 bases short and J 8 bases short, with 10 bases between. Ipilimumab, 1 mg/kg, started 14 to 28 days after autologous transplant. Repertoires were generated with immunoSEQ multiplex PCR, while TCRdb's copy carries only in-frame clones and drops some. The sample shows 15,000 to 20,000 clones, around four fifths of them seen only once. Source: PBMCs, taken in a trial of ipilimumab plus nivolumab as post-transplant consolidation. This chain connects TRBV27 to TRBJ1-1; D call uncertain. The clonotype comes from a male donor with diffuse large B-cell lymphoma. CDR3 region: CASSFSGEEAFF. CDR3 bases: TGTGCCAGCAGTTTCAGTGGGGAGGAAGCTTTCTTT.